A selection of T cell receptor beta chains follows, all from one sample in a study of blood T cell repertoires in COVID-19. The table came from immunoSEQ multiplex PCR; TCRdb's copy has only in-frame clones and leaves some out. The table shows approximately 340,000 clones, with around 90% occurring only once. The sequencing input was peripheral blood. The receptors originated from a man younger than 45 with COVID-19, enrolled during active disease. CDR3s include the opening cysteine and the closing phenylalanine or tryptophan. D genes are given only for firm matches. Only some rows state a clone size, as once, few, many or a class for expanded clones.

v_gene: TRBV4-1; d_gene: .; abundance: .; j_gene: TRBJ1-2; CDR3aa: CASSQPDSKRGYGYTF; CDR3nt: TGCGCCAGCAGCCAACCGGACAGCAAGAGGGGCTATGGCTACACCTTC
v_gene: TRBV5-8; d_gene: .; abundance: .; j_gene: TRBJ2-7; CDR3aa: CASSLEAGSLYEQYF; CDR3nt: TGTGCCAGCAGCTTGGAAGCAGGTTCCCTCTACGAGCAGTACTTC
v_gene: TRBV24-1; d_gene: TRBD1; abundance: .; j_gene: TRBJ2-3; CDR3aa: CADPGQGFLSRTDTQYF; CDR3nt: TGTGCCGACCCGGGACAGGGATTTCTTTCGCGCACAGATACGCAGTATTTT
v_gene: TRBV7-6; d_gene: TRBD2; abundance: once; j_gene: TRBJ2-5; CDR3aa: CASSLAGLAGKETQYF; CDR3nt: TGTGCCAGCAGCTTAGCTGGTTTAGCGGGGAAAGAGACCCAGTACTTC
v_gene: TRBV18; d_gene: .; abundance: .; j_gene: TRBJ2-3; CDR3aa: CASSPLTLQGTDTQYF; CDR3nt: TGTGCCAGCTCACCACTCACGTTGCAGGGCACAGATACGCAGTATTTT
v_gene: TRBV18; d_gene: .; abundance: .; j_gene: TRBJ2-5; CDR3aa: CASSPNRNVQETQYF; CDR3nt: TGTGCCAGCTCACCTAACAGGAACGTCCAAGAGACCCAGTACTTC
v_gene: TRBV5-8; d_gene: .; abundance: once; j_gene: TRBJ2-3; CDR3aa: CASSLRVATDTQYF; CDR3nt: TGTGCCAGCAGCTTGAGAGTAGCAACAGATACGCAGTATTTT
v_gene: TRBV15; d_gene: TRBD1; abundance: .; j_gene: TRBJ1-3; CDR3aa: CATSRAGGPYSGNTIYF; CDR3nt: TGTGCCACCAGCAGGGCAGGGGGACCATACTCTGGAAACACCATATATTTT
v_gene: TRBV7-2; d_gene: .; abundance: .; j_gene: TRBJ1-1; CDR3aa: CASSREIEAFF; CDR3nt: TGTGCCAGCAGCAGAGAGATTGAAGCTTTCTTT
v_gene: TRBV6-2/TRBV6-3; d_gene: .; abundance: .; j_gene: TRBJ2-7; CDR3aa: CASSYSLVPSAGPSYEQYF; CDR3nt: TGTGCCAGCAGTTACTCGTTGGTTCCCTCTGCGGGTCCTTCCTACGAGCAGTACTTC
v_gene: TRBV18; d_gene: .; abundance: .; j_gene: TRBJ1-3; CDR3aa: CASSPTGYGNTIYF; CDR3nt: TGTGCCAGCTCACCAACGGGGTATGGAAACACCATATATTTT
v_gene: TRBV19; d_gene: TRBD2; abundance: .; j_gene: TRBJ2-1; CDR3aa: CASSRSGGAREQFF; CDR3nt: TGTGCCAGTAGTCGGAGCGGGGGGGCACGGGAGCAGTTCTTC
v_gene: TRBV6-5; d_gene: .; abundance: .; j_gene: TRBJ1-5; CDR3aa: CASSYRQGGNQPQHF; CDR3nt: TGTGCCAGCAGTTACAGGCAGGGTGGAAATCAGCCCCAGCATTTT
v_gene: TRBV18; d_gene: TRBD2; abundance: once; j_gene: TRBJ2-7; CDR3aa: CASSPLLAGTYEQYF; CDR3nt: TGTGCCAGCTCACCTTTACTAGCGGGGACCTACGAGCAGTACTTC
v_gene: TRBV6-5; d_gene: .; abundance: once; j_gene: TRBJ1-1; CDR3aa: CASSYSAGAVGEAFF; CDR3nt: TGTGCCAGCAGTTACTCTGCAGGGGCTGTCGGTGAAGCTTTCTTT
v_gene: TRBV4-3; d_gene: .; abundance: .; j_gene: TRBJ1-5; CDR3aa: CASSQAFMGRGGGQPQHF; CDR3nt: TGCGCCAGCAGCCAAGCTTTTATGGGGAGGGGGGGAGGTCAGCCCCAGCATTTT
v_gene: TRBV2; d_gene: TRBD2; abundance: .; j_gene: TRBJ2-2; CDR3aa: CASNRGGAGTGELFF; CDR3nt: TGTGCCAGCAACCGCGGGGGGGCGGGCACCGGGGAGCTGTTTTTT
v_gene: TRBV18; d_gene: TRBD1; abundance: .; j_gene: TRBJ2-7; CDR3aa: CASSPRGTGPSYEQYF; CDR3nt: TGTGCCAGCTCACCAAGGGGGACAGGGCCCTCCTACGAGCAGTACTTC
v_gene: TRBV11-2; d_gene: TRBD1; abundance: .; j_gene: TRBJ1-1; CDR3aa: CASSRPGTGRPNTEAFF; CDR3nt: TGTGCCAGCAGCCGACCCGGGACAGGGAGACCGAACACTGAAGCTTTCTTT
v_gene: TRBV6-5; d_gene: .; abundance: .; j_gene: TRBJ2-1; CDR3aa: CASSYSLRGKVQFF; CDR3nt: TGTGCCAGCAGTTACTCGCTAAGGGGGAAGGTGCAGTTCTTC
v_gene: TRBV7-2; d_gene: TRBD2; abundance: .; j_gene: TRBJ2-7; CDR3aa: CASRVAGSYEQYF; CDR3nt: TGTGCCAGCCGAGTAGCGGGGAGCTACGAGCAGTACTTC
v_gene: TRBV10-3; d_gene: TRBD1; abundance: .; j_gene: TRBJ1-2; CDR3aa: CAISGADTGDGYTF; CDR3nt: TGTGCCATCAGTGGCGCCGATACAGGGGATGGCTACACCTTC
v_gene: TRBV5-6; d_gene: .; abundance: .; j_gene: TRBJ1-2; CDR3aa: CASSLDSIYGYTF; CDR3nt: TGTGCCAGCAGCTTAGACAGTATCTATGGCTACACCTTC
v_gene: TRBV27; d_gene: .; abundance: .; j_gene: TRBJ2-5; CDR3aa: CASSCIETQYF; CDR3nt: TGCGCCAGCAGTTGTATCGAGACCCAGTACTTC
v_gene: TRBV25-1; d_gene: TRBD1; abundance: .; j_gene: TRBJ2-5; CDR3aa: CASSEIGRGTAYQETQYF; CDR3nt: TGTGCCAGCAGCGAAATTGGAAGGGGGACAGCGTACCAAGAGACCCAGTACTTC
v_gene: TRBV20-1; d_gene: .; abundance: .; j_gene: TRBJ2-3; CDR3aa: CSASLGGDTQYF; CDR3nt: TGCAGTGCTAGTCTAGGGGGAGATACGCAGTATTTT
v_gene: TRBV7-8; d_gene: .; abundance: .; j_gene: TRBJ1-3; CDR3aa: CASSLQNSGNTIYF; CDR3nt: TGTGCCAGCAGCTTACAGAATTCTGGAAACACCATATATTTT
v_gene: TRBV18; d_gene: .; abundance: few; j_gene: TRBJ1-4; CDR3aa: CASSPPDGAILFF; CDR3nt: TGTGCCAGCTCACCACCTGATGGGGCCATTCTGTTTTTT
v_gene: TRBV9; d_gene: .; abundance: once; j_gene: TRBJ2-1; CDR3aa: CASSARGVSYNEQFF; CDR3nt: TGTGCCAGCAGCGCTCGGGGAGTTTCCTACAATGAGCAGTTCTTC
v_gene: TRBV18; d_gene: .; abundance: .; j_gene: TRBJ1-2; CDR3aa: CASSPNALGFIPGGYTF; CDR3nt: TGTGCCAGCTCACCAAACGCGCTCGGTTTCATTCCCGGGGGCTACACCTTC
v_gene: TRBV29-1; d_gene: .; abundance: .; j_gene: TRBJ2-5; CDR3aa: CSVRPGTRSETQYF; CDR3nt: TGCAGCGTTCGTCCCGGGACACGTTCGGAGACCCAGTACTTC
v_gene: TRBV9; d_gene: TRBD1; abundance: once; j_gene: TRBJ1-6; CDR3aa: CASSVGDRGDSPLHF; CDR3nt: TGTGCCAGCAGCGTAGGGGACAGGGGAGATTCACCCCTCCACTTT
v_gene: TRBV11-2; d_gene: .; abundance: .; j_gene: TRBJ2-5; CDR3aa: CASSFLRGLETQYF; CDR3nt: TGTGCCAGCAGCTTCCTCCGAGGACTAGAGACCCAGTACTTC
v_gene: TRBV30; d_gene: .; abundance: .; j_gene: TRBJ1-1; CDR3aa: CAWSSGALAEAFF; CDR3nt: TGTGCCTGGAGTTCAGGGGCGCTGGCTGAAGCTTTCTTT
v_gene: TRBV28; d_gene: TRBD1; abundance: .; j_gene: TRBJ2-7; CDR3aa: CASSRGTGTSYEQYF; CDR3nt: TGTGCCAGCAGCCGGGGGACAGGGACTTCCTACGAGCAGTACTTC
v_gene: TRBV6-5; d_gene: .; abundance: .; j_gene: TRBJ2-1; CDR3aa: CASRETDSYNEQFF; CDR3nt: TGTGCCAGCCGGGAGACAGACTCCTACAATGAGCAGTTCTTC
v_gene: TRBV15; d_gene: TRBD1; abundance: few; j_gene: TRBJ1-2; CDR3aa: CATSRDRTGVGYGYTF; CDR3nt: TGTGCCACCAGCAGAGATCGGACAGGGGTTGGGTATGGCTACACCTTC
v_gene: TRBV18; d_gene: TRBD1; abundance: .; j_gene: TRBJ1-1; CDR3aa: CASSRTGEANTEAFF; CDR3nt: TGTGCCAGCTCTCGTACAGGGGAAGCGAACACTGAAGCTTTCTTT
v_gene: TRBV18; d_gene: .; abundance: .; j_gene: TRBJ1-4; CDR3aa: CASSPGLGNEKLFF; CDR3nt: TGTGCCAGCTCACCGGGCTTGGGTAATGAAAAACTGTTTTTT